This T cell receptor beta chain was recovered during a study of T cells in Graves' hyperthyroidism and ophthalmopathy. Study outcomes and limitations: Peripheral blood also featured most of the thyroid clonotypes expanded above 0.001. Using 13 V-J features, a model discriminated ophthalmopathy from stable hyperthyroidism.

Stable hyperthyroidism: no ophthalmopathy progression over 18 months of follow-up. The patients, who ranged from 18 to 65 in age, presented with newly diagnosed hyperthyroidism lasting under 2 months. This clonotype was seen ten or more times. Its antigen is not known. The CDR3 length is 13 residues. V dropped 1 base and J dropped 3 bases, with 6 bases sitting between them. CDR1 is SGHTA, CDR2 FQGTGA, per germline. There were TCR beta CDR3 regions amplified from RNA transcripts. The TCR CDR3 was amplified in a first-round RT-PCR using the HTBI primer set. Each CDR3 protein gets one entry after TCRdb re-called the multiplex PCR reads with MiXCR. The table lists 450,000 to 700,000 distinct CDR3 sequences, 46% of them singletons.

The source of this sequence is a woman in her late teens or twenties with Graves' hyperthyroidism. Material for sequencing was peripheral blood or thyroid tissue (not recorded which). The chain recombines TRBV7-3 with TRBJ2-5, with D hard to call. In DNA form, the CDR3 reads TGTGCCAGCAGCTTAATACAGAAAGAGACCCAGTACTTC. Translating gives CASSLIQKETQYF.